This T cell receptor beta chain emerged from a study of cytomegalovirus exposure and HLA in healthy donors. For the study at large: Prior work identified under 130 million unique TCR beta sequences in approximately 180 million T cells.

The study, taken as a whole, reports: Several of the most significant clusters appeared, in a later analysis, to be linked to common viral pathogens. In a later analysis, a missense DCLRE1C variant was linked to TCR beta V- and J-gene trimming.

As to this clone: Its antigen is not identified.

There are 13 residues in the CDR3. Germline CDR1 and CDR2: KGHSH and LQKENI. With 6 bases removed from V and 0 bases from J, the gap between germline ends came to 8 bases. The PCR made use of 60 Vbeta and 13 Jbeta primers. Assay: immunoSEQ multiplex PCR; the TCRdb copy retains only in-frame clones and omits some. The profile shows about 200,000 clones, 79% of them singletons. The source of this sequence is a girl aged 10 to 17 in good health and CMV-seropositive. What was sequenced was PBMCs. This chain connects TRBV18 to TRBJ2-5, with D possibly TRBD2 on 5 matching bases. The CDR3 region is CASSPGNQETQYF. CDR3 nucleotide sequence: TGTGCCAGCTCCCCCGGGAACCAAGAGACCCAGTACTTC.